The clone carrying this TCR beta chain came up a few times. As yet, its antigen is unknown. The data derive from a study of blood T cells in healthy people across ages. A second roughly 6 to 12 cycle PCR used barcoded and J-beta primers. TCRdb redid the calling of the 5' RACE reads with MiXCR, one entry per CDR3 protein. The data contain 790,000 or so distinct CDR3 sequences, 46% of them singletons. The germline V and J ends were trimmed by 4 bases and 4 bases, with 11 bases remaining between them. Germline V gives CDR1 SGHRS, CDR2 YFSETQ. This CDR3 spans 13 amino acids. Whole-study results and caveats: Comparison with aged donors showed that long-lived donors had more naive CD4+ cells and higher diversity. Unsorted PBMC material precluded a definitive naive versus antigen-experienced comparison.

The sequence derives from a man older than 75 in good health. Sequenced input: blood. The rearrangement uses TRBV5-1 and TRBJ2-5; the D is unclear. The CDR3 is CASSVLLRETQYF. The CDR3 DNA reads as TGCGCCAGCAGCGTACTACTGAGAGAGACCCAGTACTTC. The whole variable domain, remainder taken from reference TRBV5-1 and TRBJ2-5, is KAGVTQTPRYLIKTRGQQVTLSCSPISGHRSVSWYQQTPGQGLQFLFEYFSETQRNKGNFPGRFSGRQFSNSRSEMNVSTLELGDSALYLCASSVLLRETQYFGPGTRLLVL.